This is a list of T cell receptor beta chains from one sample in a study of a mutant IDH1 vaccine in newly diagnosed glioma. No antigen has been identified for these receptors. The repertoire was sequenced with immunoSEQ multiplex PCR; TCRdb's copy has only in-frame clones and lacks some. The sample carries about 50,000 clones, 75% to 85% recorded once. Here the sequenced sample was PBMCs, taken from a glioma patient whose treatment included an IDH1 peptide vaccine. These receptors came from a man in his forties with glioma. Both conserved end residues are part of each CDR3.

v_call	j_call	cdr3_aa
TRBV9	TRBJ2-1	CASSPFAGTNNEQFF
TRBV15	TRBJ1-4	CATVPSPVTNEKLFF
TRBV4-1	TRBJ1-1	CASSRDMNTEAFF
TRBV29-1	TRBJ2-1	CSVARGQGEQFF
TRBV4-3	TRBJ2-3	CASSQLAGSTDTQYF
TRBV28	TRBJ2-2	CASRPSGRQVGELFF
TRBV7-2	TRBJ1-5	CASTTSPHQPQHF
TRBV7-6	TRBJ2-1	CASSLAGTGVDEQFF
TRBV4-2	.	CASSQIAGGNVYEQYF
TRBV4-1	TRBJ1-1	CASSQEGGQMNTEAFF
TRBV5-1	TRBJ2-1	CASSLAGQTPYNEQFF
TRBV4-2	.	CASSQSGTSGYEQYF
TRBV27	TRBJ2-1	CASSLLGGNEQFF
TRBV5-5	TRBJ1-1	CASSSTGATEAFF
TRBV10-3	TRBJ2-1	CAISVGGRNEQFF
TRBV5-1	TRBJ1-2	CASSLGHRDRGHGYTF
TRBV19	TRBJ1-1	CASIPRGMNTEAFF
TRBV7-2	TRBJ2-5	CASPRASGSGSRETQYF
TRBV5-8	TRBJ1-5	CASRGEPQHF
TRBV21-1	TRBJ1-2	CASRTKEGSLDGYTF
TRBV19	TRBJ2-5	CASSIAARAAETQYF
TRBV7-2	TRBJ1-1	CASSSQGGGTEAFF
TRBV10-3	TRBJ2-7	CAISFTTSSYEQYF
TRBV2	TRBJ2-1	CASSEYNEQFF
TRBV7-2	TRBJ2-2	CASSPHGGTGELFF
TRBV15	TRBJ2-2	CATKAGGPGELFF
TRBV2	TRBJ1-5	CASTQGWEQPQHF
TRBV19	TRBJ2-5	CASSLPQGAIGETQYF
TRBV7-6	TRBJ2-1	CASSYGGTSSYNEQFF
TRBV7-2	TRBJ2-1	CASSFWTEGDEQFF
TRBV10-1	TRBJ2-1	CASGQRDNEQFF
TRBV11-2	TRBJ2-7	CASSLDLKGIYEQYF
TRBV11-2	TRBJ2-7	CASSLGGRRRGHEQYF
TRBV5-1	TRBJ2-2	CASSRRLTNTGELFF
TRBV18	TRBJ1-1	CASSPRGTRTEAFF
TRBV5-1	TRBJ2-2	CASSLGHRDPGTGELFF
TRBV9	TRBJ2-7	CASSVADGLYEQYF
TRBV10-3	TRBJ2-1	CAISSRDRGHNEQFF
TRBV19	TRBJ1-4	CASSIGQGVGKLFF
TRBV18	TRBJ2-5	CASSPTSTSGETQYF
TRBV5-1	TRBJ1-2	CASSLGTNYGYTF
TRBV9	TRBJ1-2	CASSVALQGSYGYTF
TRBV19	TRBJ2-1	CASSYGTSGRVNNEQFF
TRBV7-9	TRBJ2-1	CASTARGGPYNEQFF
TRBV29-1	TRBJ2-1	CSVDTWDRGYNEQFF